This T cell receptor (beta chain) emerged from a study of cytomegalovirus exposure and HLA in healthy donors (TCRdb year 2017). Turning to the overall study: In an earlier analysis of 587 of the donors, roughly 300 Gb of sequence data and 100 million or so unique TCR beta sequences from about 179 million T cells were reported. Roughly 310 gigabases of sequencing data and roughly 90 million unique TCR sequences were included in an early release covering several hundred HLA-typed donors. A handful of DR-DQ haplotypes were treated as single units for association and clustering because of strong linkage in the cohort. An earlier analysis of 500 to 750 of the donors applied high-throughput TCR beta sequencing to assess whether each TCR beta V gene segment acted as functional or pseudogenic. Every discovery cohort repertoire had been produced on one sequencing platform. Genome-wide SNP genotypes for about 65% of the roughly 670 donors were used in a later genetic analysis, which treated that subset as a discovery cohort. The study aimed to test whether cataloging public T cell receptors could reveal signatures of past pathogen exposure. Across roughly 420 genotyped donors of the cohort, an average of approximately 200,000 unique TCR beta nucleotide sequences per donor were sequenced, and roughly 20% of those sequences were non-productive. HLA typing included class I and class II loci at four-digit resolution. Donor age, sex, ethnicity and CMV serostatus were collected together with the repertoire data. Of the roughly 390 genotyped donors, 75% to 85% were placed in the genetic ancestry cluster associated with self-reported Caucasian donors. The study used immunosequencing to profile the T cell repertoires of approximately 630 subjects and linked those repertoires to cytomegalovirus serostatus. Typing coverage differed by locus: A, B, C, DRB1 and DQB1 were typed in roughly 620-630 donors, DQA1 in approximately 520, DPA1 in around 610, and DPB1 in approximately 450. A later analysis re-analyzed previously published TCR beta repertoires from roughly 690 donors and added high-resolution HLA genotyping to study TCR occurrence patterns. In the later analysis, no new phenotypic data were used to find candidate immune exposures; instead, reliance was placed on TCR beta sequences and their occurrence across donors. A separate validation cohort of 90 to 150 different subjects was used in addition to the approximately 700-subject first cohort. High-throughput TCR immunosequencing, statistical association of individual TCRs with disease status, and machine learning were combined to predict cytomegalovirus infection status.

From the cysteine through the phenylalanine, the CDR3 covers 15 amino acids. The entry retains the CDR3 DNA only, 45 bases that are in frame from base 1. Trimming accounts for 8 bases at V and 5 bases at J, while the number of junction bases matched to no gene is 10. From a lookup of the germline V gene, CDR1 and CDR2 are SNHLY and FYNNEI. Study-level results and caveats: Most CMV-associated TCR beta chains appeared to be HLA-restricted in a later analysis, and the HLA associations seemed to be driven largely by CMV exposure. This cohort had only TCR beta chains sequenced, and the lack of alpha or paired-chain data limited which features could be detected. HLA typing was unavailable for some donors at each locus, so association tests used only the typed subset. The sequencing pipeline was judged likely to have produced a cluster of highly shared sequence variants as a technical artifact. Compared with equally common non-associated chains, HLA-associated TCR beta chains in a later analysis were more clonally expanded and had lower generation probabilities. The only immune exposure information available for the cohort was CMV serostatus. Broadly in line with IMGT annotations, most TCR beta V segments showed up in productive rearrangements about 87% or about 30% of the time in an earlier analysis of 587 of the donors. According to a later genetic analysis, donors in an Asian-associated ancestry cluster had fewer N-insertions in productive TCRs than the approximately 670-donor mean. In a later analysis, over 15,000 TCR beta sequences were associated with specific HLA alleles at a false discovery rate of 0.05. A total of 150 or so TCR beta chains were listed by the study as associated with cytomegalovirus. According to a later analysis, parvovirus B19, influenza, CMV and Epstein-Barr virus appeared linked to several top co-occurrence clusters. Some IMGT-functional V segments, including TRBV6-2 and TRBV6-3, could not be told apart with the 87-base-pair reads, so those segments were excluded. Most TCR sequences were seen in very few donors, while some public TCRs were found in many individuals. In vitro tests confirmed that three of the cytomegalovirus-associated TCR beta chains recognize cytomegalovirus antigens. A further reported finding was that TCR beta sequences accurately predicted the HLA-A and HLA-B alleles for most subjects in the first cohort. When HLA alleles, especially DR and DQ, strongly co-occurred, TCR associations were difficult to assign to individual alleles. A later genetic analysis associated a missense DCLRE1C variant with V-gene and J-gene trimming of TCR beta chains, and an independent cohort replicated the association. Cytomegalovirus status was reported to be diagnosed by the classifier with high specificity and sensitivity in both the original and validation cohorts. Correlated functional status among segregating V segments might be attributable to linkage disequilibrium, but an unknown experimental factor could not be ruled out. Sequencing depth was assumed to be roughly uniform across donors in the presence/absence analyses, though that assumption may not hold. The authors suggested that the approach could potentially be generalized to other disease states and immunological phenotypes. The earlier analysis of approximately 560 of the donors excluded approximately 15 rarely observed V segments, including chromosome 9 orphons, because counts were too low. A later analysis found that TCR association rates varied across HLA loci, with DRB1 alleles showing the most associated TCRs and HLA-C alleles the fewest.

The cohort consisted of 666 healthy bone marrow donors. At the time of sampling, every cohort member was nominally healthy, though immune exposures that went unrecorded were likely present. The donor tested CMV seropositive, placing the donor among the 250 to 350 seropositive members of the cohort. Every donor gave a peripheral blood sample, and the peripheral blood mononuclear cells from that sample were used for TCR beta sequencing. Genomic DNA was extracted from the blood cell samples with the Qiagen DNeasy Blood Extraction Kit. Libraries were made using the immunoSEQ multiplex PCR assay. For the multiplex PCR, a mixture combining 60 forward primers for TCR Vbeta segments and 13 reverse primers for TCR Jbeta segments was used. A multiplex PCR assay on genomic DNA amplified the CDR3 region of rearranged TCR beta genes. The amplified TCR beta libraries were sequenced on the Illumina HiSeq System as 87-base-pair reads. The source study handled its data this way. A later analysis tallied tens of millions of unique TCR beta chains across the 666 repertoires, and about 10 million of those chains were shared by two or more donors. To remove PCR and sequencing errors, raw reads were error-corrected and collapsed into unique sequences using a nearest-neighbor algorithm that merged closely related sequences. CDR3 sequences were aligned to IMGT reference sequences to assign V, D and J gene segments. For a sequence to be retained, a match of at least six nucleotides was required to both a V gene segment and a J gene segment. Rearrangements were classified as productive when the CDR3 lacked stop codons and remained in frame with V and J, and all other rearrangements were classified as non-productive. Following IMGT convention, CDR3 was defined as the stretch from the second conserved V-encoded cysteine to the conserved J-encoded phenylalanine. In an earlier analysis of more than 550 of the donors, sequences lacking an unambiguous match to a single V gene segment were excluded. An earlier analysis of 587 of the donors called V segments functional above 56.7% productive rearrangements and segregating when the between-donor standard deviation exceeded 5%. To diagnose cytomegalovirus status from the catalog of TCR beta chain sequences, a statistical classification framework was built. In a later analysis, V and J genes were assigned by comparing TCR nucleotide sequences against IMGT/GENE-DB human TR gene sequences. The TCRdist pipeline was used in a later analysis to assign CDR3 sequences and most-parsimonious VDJ recombination scenarios. In a later analysis, each TCR beta chain was defined by its CDR3 amino acid sequence together with its V-gene family, and reads lacking a unique V-gene family were excluded. A later analysis removed 592 highly shared, low-generation-probability nucleotide sequences to deal with suspected cross-contamination and a sequencing artifact. In a later analysis, a clonal expansion index for each public chain was calculated from normalized within-repertoire ranks of inferred template counts. A later analysis computed generation probabilities with a VDJ recombination model fitted to out-of-frame rearrangements, and checked the results against IGoR. In a later analysis, hypergeometric tests were used to score TCR-TCR, TCR-HLA and TCR-CMV co-occurrence, with a repertoire-size bias correction applied to TCR pairs. In a later analysis, false discovery rates were estimated by permuting HLA or CMV assignments 20 times. In a later analysis, co-occurring TCRs were grouped using DBSCAN, with TCRdist sequence similarity added in when clustering inside HLA-allele-positive subsets. For co-occurrence clustering, repertoires with fewer than 30,000 or more than 120,000 public chains were excluded, along with five repertoires with anomalous nucleotide sharing. Not all clones reach the TCRdb copy of this immuneACCESS table, which keeps in-frame sequences only. Checked studies attribute under half of the gap to unresolved V genes and leave the rest unexplained. D and trimming were read from the DNA, whereas the V and J calls and clone size are those reported in that table. The sample table holds about 170,000 clones, of which about 82% were seen once. The ten largest clones take up 1% of the sample.

About this clone itself: The specificity of this receptor is unknown. Nothing much larger sits one base from this clone, and base qualities are not available.

The chain was built from TRBV2 and TRBJ2-1, with 9 bases matching TRBD2. Specimen: PBMCs. This TCR came from a woman aged 50 to 60 in good health and CMV-seropositive. The CDR3: CASGGGGGLNNEQFF. The DNA sequence is given as TGTGCCAGCGGCGGGGGGGGTGGTTTGAACAATGAGCAGTTCTTC.